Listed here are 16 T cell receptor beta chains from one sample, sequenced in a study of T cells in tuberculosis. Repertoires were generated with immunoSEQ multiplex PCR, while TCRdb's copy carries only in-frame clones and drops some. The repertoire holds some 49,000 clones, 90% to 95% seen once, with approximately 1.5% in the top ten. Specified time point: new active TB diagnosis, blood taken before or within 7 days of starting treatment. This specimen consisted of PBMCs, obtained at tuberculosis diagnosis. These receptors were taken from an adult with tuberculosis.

The CDR3 DNA sequence: TGTGCCAGCAGTGAATGGGGCCCAGTGACAGGCGGCTATGGCTACACCTTC. Encoded protein: CASSEWGPVTGGYGYTF. The V and J genes are TRBV6-1 and TRBJ1-2; TRBD1 is a possible D gene (6 bases). The CDR3 consists of 17 residues. V was shortened by 2 bases and J by 4 bases, with 20 bases between the two germline ends. Germline V gives CDR1 MNHNS, CDR2 SASEGT.

The CDR3 is CASSRDTEAFF. For the CDR3, the DNA is TGTGCCAGCAGCCGCGACACTGAAGCTTTCTTT. The chain recombines TRBV6-5 with TRBJ1-1; D is unresolved. Germline CDR1 is MNHEY and CDR2 is SVGAGI. The length of the CDR3 is 11 residues. V lost 6 bases and J lost 3, with 5 bases in between.

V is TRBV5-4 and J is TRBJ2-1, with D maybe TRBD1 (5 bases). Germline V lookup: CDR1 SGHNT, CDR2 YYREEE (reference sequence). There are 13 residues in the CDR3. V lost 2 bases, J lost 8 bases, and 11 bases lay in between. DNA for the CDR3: TGTGCCAGCAGCTTAGCAGGGCCCCATGAGCAGTTCTTC. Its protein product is CASSLAGPHEQFF.

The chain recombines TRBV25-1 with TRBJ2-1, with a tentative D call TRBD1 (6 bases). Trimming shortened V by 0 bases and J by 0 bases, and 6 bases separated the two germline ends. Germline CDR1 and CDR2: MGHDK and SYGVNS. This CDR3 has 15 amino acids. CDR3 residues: CASSEYRGSYNEQFF. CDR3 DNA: TGTGCCAGCAGTGAATACAGGGGCTCCTACAATGAGCAGTTCTTC.

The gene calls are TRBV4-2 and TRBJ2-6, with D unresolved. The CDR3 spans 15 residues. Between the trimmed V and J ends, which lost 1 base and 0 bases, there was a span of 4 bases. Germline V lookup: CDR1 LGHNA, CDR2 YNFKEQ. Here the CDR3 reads CASSQGASGANVLTF. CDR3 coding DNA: TGTGCCAGCAGCCAAGGGGCCTCTGGGGCCAACGTCCTGACTTTC.

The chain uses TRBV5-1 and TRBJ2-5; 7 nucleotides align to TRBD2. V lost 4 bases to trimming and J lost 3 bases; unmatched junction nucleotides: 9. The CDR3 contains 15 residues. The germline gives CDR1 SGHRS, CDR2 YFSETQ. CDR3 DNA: TGCGCCAGCAGCCCTCCCGTGGCGGGAGAAGAGACCCAGTACTTC. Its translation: CASSPPVAGEETQYF.

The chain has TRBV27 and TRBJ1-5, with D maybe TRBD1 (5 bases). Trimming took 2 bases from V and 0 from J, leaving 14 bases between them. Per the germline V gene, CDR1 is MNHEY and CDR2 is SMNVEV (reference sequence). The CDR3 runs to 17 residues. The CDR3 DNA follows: TGTGCCAGCAGTTTAGGGAGGGGACGTCATAGCAATCAGCCCCAGCATTTT. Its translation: CASSLGRGRHSNQPQHF.

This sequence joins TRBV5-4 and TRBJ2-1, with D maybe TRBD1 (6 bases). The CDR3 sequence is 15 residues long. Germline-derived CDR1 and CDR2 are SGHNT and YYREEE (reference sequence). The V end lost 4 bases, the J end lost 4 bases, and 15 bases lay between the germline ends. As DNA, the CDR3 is TGTGCCAGCAGCCCCCCTGGACAGAAGTACAATGAGCAGTTCTTC. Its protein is CASSPPGQKYNEQFF. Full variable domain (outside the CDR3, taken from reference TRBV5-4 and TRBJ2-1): ETGVTQSPTHLIKTRGQQVTLRCSSQSGHNTVSWYQQALGQGPQFIFQYYREEENGRGNFPPRFSGLQFPNYSSELNVNALELDDSALYLCASSPPGQKYNEQFFGPGTRLTVL.

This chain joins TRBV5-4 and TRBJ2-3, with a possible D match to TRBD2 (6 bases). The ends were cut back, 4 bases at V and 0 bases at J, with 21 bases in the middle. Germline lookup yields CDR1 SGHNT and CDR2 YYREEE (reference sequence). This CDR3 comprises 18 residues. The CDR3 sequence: CASSRESWRLASTDTQYF. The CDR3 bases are TGTGCCAGCAGCCGGGAGAGCTGGCGCCTTGCGAGCACAGATACGCAGTATTTT.

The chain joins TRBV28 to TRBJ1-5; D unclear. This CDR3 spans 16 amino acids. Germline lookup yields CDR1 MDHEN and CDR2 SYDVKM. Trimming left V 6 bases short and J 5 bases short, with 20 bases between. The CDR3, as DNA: TGTGCCAGCAGCTCCCATAGTTCGGTTTTGGATCAGCCCCAGCATTTT. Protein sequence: CASSSHSSVLDQPQHF.

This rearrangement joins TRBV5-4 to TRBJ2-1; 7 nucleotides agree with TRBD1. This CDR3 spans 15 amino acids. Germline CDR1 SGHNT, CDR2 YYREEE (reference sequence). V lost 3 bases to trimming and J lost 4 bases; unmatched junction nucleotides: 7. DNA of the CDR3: TGTGCCAGCAGCTCTGGACAGGCCCAATACAATGAGCAGTTCTTC. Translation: CASSSGQAQYNEQFF.

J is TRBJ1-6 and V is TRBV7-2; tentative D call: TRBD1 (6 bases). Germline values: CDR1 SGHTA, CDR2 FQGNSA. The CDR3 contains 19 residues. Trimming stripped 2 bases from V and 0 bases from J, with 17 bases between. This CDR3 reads CASSLRDTGRSSYNSPLHF. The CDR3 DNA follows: TGTGCCAGCAGCTTAAGGGACACGGGAAGGAGCTCCTATAATTCACCCCTCCACTTT.

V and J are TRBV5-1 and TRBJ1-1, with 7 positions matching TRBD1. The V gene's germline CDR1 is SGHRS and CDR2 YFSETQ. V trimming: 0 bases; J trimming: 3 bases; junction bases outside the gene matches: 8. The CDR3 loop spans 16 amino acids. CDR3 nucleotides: TGCGCCAGCAGCTTGGCCCCCGACAGGGTTGACACTGAAGCTTTCTTT. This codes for CASSLAPDRVDTEAFF.

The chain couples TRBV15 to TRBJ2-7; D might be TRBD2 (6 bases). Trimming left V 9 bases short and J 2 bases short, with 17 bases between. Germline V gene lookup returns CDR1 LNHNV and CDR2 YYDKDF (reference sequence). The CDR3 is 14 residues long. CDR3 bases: TGTGCCACTGGGAGATACGGGGAGGCCTACGAGCAGTACTTC. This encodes CATGRYGEAYEQYF.

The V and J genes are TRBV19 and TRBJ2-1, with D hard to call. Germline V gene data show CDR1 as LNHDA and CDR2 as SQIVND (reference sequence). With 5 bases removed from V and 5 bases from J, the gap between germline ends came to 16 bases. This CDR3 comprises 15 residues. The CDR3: CASSRDENPDNEQFF. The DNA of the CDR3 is TGTGCCAGTAGTCGAGATGAGAACCCTGACAATGAGCAGTTCTTC.

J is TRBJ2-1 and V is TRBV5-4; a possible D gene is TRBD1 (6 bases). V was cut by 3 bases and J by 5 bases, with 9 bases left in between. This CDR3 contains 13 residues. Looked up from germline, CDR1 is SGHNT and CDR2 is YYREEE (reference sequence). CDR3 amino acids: CASSSDRDNEQFF. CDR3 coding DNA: TGTGCCAGCAGCTCGGACAGAGACAATGAGCAGTTCTTC.